Each of the 25 T cell receptor beta chains below was sequenced from the same sample in a study of T cells after yellow fever vaccination. TCRdb processed the 5' RACE reads anew with MiXCR; each CDR3 protein has one entry. Of approximately 550,000 distinct CDR3 sequences detected, about 19% appear once; the ten largest clones hold roughly an eighth. The sample here was PBMCs, taken 15 days after the yellow fever booster vaccination. These receptors originate from a man between 25 and 39 years old who received the YFV17D yellow fever vaccine.

CDR3 protein: CASKTGTRSQDEQFF. CDR3 bases: TGCGCCAGCAAAACCGGGACTAGGAGTCAGGATGAGCAGTTCTTC. The genes are TRBV5-1 and TRBJ2-1; 8 nucleotides line up with TRBD2. The CDR3 length is 15 residues. Losses at the gene ends were 6 bases for V and 8 bases for J; bases not matched to a gene: 13. Germline CDR1 reads SGHRS; CDR2 reads YFSETQ.

This chain uses TRBV9 with TRBJ2-2; 10 bases fit TRBD1. The CDR3 covers 15 residues. V lost 3 bases and J lost 3; bases outside the gene matches: 2. Germline CDR1 and CDR2: SGDLS and YYNGEE. The CDR3 DNA is TGTGCCAGCAGCGGACAGGGGGCGGACACCGGGGAGCTGTTTTTT. This gives the protein CASSGQGADTGELFF.

In its sample, this clonotype was seen a few times. The chain has TRBV3-1 and TRBJ2-3, with D maybe TRBD1 (5 bases). This CDR3 is 15 amino acids long. Deletions cut 4 bases from V and 6 bases from J, with 17 bases between. Germline CDR1 reads LGHDT; CDR2 reads YNNKEL (reference sequence). CDR3 nucleotides: TGTGCCAGCAGCCGCGGACATTCCCCCGGGGATACGCAGTATTTT. It specifies CASSRGHSPGDTQYF.

The rearrangement uses TRBV6-5 and TRBJ2-1; D not resolved. This CDR3 contains 15 residues. CDR1 is MNHEY and CDR2 is SVGAGI in the germline V gene. Trimming removed 0 bases at V and 7 bases at J, with 13 bases between. CDR3 protein: CASSYSAPPLNEQFF. In DNA form, the CDR3 reads TGTGCCAGCAGTTACTCAGCACCTCCGTTAAATGAGCAGTTCTTC.

The V and J genes are TRBV6-1 and TRBJ2-1, with D perhaps given as TRBD1 or TRBD2 (5 bases each). Trimming removed 1 base from V and 5 bases from J, with 15 bases in between. The CDR3 length is 16 residues. Germline CDR1 reads MNHNS; CDR2 reads SASEGT. DNA of the CDR3: TGTGCCAGCAGTGAAGTTTGGGGGAGTGGGAACAATGAGCAGTTCTTC. It is translated as CASSEVWGSGNNEQFF.

The chain links TRBV10-1 to TRBJ2-2; D remains unclear. The CDR3 extends over 13 amino acids. Trimming pared 4 bases from V and 4 bases from J, leaving 7 bases between. CDR1 is WNHNN and CDR2 is SYGVQD in the germline V gene (reference sequence). CDR3 sequence: CASSGRATGELFF. CDR3 DNA sequence: TGCGCCAGCAGTGGACGGGCCACCGGGGAGCTGTTTTTT.

This clonotype has at least ten counts. V gene TRBV7-6 combines with J gene TRBJ2-7, with TRBD1 as a possible D gene (6 bases). Trimming took 4 bases from V and 3 from J, leaving 10 bases between them. The CDR3 totals 13 residues. Germline V gene data show CDR1 as SGHVS and CDR2 as FNYEAQ. CDR3 residues: CASSSLGGYEQYF. The CDR3, as DNA: TGTGCCAGCAGCTCCCTAGGGGGCTACGAGCAGTACTTC. The full variable domain, with the rest looked up from reference TRBV7-6 and TRBJ2-7, is GAGVSQSPRYKVTKRGQDVALRCDPISGHVSLYWYRQALGQGPEFLTYFNYEAQQDKSGLPNDRFSAERPEGSISTLTIQRTEQRDSAMYRCASSSLGGYEQYFGPGTRLTVT.

CDR3 amino acids: CASSFLQMTSAYEQYF. The CDR3 DNA reads as TGTGCCAGCAGTTTCCTTCAGATGACTAGCGCCTACGAGCAGTACTTC. V and J are TRBV6-5 and TRBJ2-7, with 8 bases lining up with TRBD2. V shed 4 bases, J shed 2 bases, and the junction held 10 bases outside the gene matches. Germline loops: CDR1 MNHEY, CDR2 SVGAGI. The CDR3 sequence is 16 residues long.

The V call is TRBV6-1, the J call TRBJ2-3, with D tentatively TRBD1 (6 bases). Trimming took 8 bases from V and 5 from J, leaving 26 bases between them. The germline V gene encodes CDR1 MNHNS and CDR2 SASEGT. This CDR3 spans 17 amino acids. The CDR3 sequence is CASGGRTLAAGEDTQYF. Here the CDR3 DNA reads TGTGCCAGCGGGGGCAGGACCCTCGCAGCAGGTGAAGATACGCAGTATTTT.

The chain recombines TRBV7-2 with TRBJ1-5; D ambiguous. The germline V gene encodes CDR1 SGHTA and CDR2 FQGNSA. The CDR3 is 12 residues long. The germline V and J ends were trimmed by 1 base and 10 bases, with 8 bases remaining between them. The CDR3 DNA reads TGTGCCAGCAGCTTAGTATCGGACCCCCAGCATTTT. Its translation is CASSLVSDPQHF. Variable domain in full (rest from reference TRBV7-2 and TRBJ1-5): GAGVSQSPSNKVTEKGKDVELRCDPISGHTALYWYRQSLGQGLEFLIYFQGNSAPDKSGLPSDRFSAERTGGSVSTLTIQRTQQEDSAVYLCASSLVSDPQHFGDGTRLSIL.

The chain has TRBV27 and TRBJ2-7; D is tentatively TRBD1 or TRBD2 (6 bases each). This CDR3 contains 14 residues. Trimming took 5 bases from V and 1 from J, leaving 12 bases between them. CDR1 and CDR2 from the germline V gene are MNHEY and SMNVEV (reference sequence). CDR3: CASSMEGGSYEQYF. The CDR3 DNA reads as TGTGCCAGCAGTATGGAGGGGGGATCCTACGAGCAGTACTTC.

This clonotype has more than one count but fewer than ten. The chain employs TRBV14 and TRBJ2-2; no clear D. This CDR3 region has 14 residues. CDR1 and CDR2 (germline): SGHDN, FVKESK. V lost 1 base, J lost 6 bases, and 9 bases lay in between. The CDR3 nucleotides read TGTGCCAGCAGCCAAGTCGGGTTGGCCGGGGAGCTGTTTTTT. Its translation is CASSQVGLAGELFF.

This clonotype has just a few counts. The chain combines TRBV4-3 with TRBJ2-3; D is uncertain. In germline, CDR1 is LGHNA, CDR2 YSLEER. This CDR3 region has 15 residues. Trimming cost V 4 bases and J 2 bases, with 13 bases left between them. CDR3 residues: CASSPESAFTDTQYF. The CDR3 DNA sequence: TGCGCCAGCAGCCCAGAGAGCGCTTTCACAGATACGCAGTATTTT.

The chain employs TRBV7-9 and TRBJ1-2, with D unresolved. The length of the CDR3 is 13 residues. Trimming left V 11 bases short and J 5 bases short, with 18 bases between. Germline CDR1 and CDR2: SEHNR and FQNEAQ (reference sequence). For the CDR3, the DNA is TGTGCCGGGTCTTTGGGTGTCCCGTATGGCTACACCTTC. It codes for CAGSLGVPYGYTF.

This clonotype occurred a few times. The rearrangement joins TRBV24-1 to TRBJ2-2; D remains unclear. Trimming left V 8 bases short and J 1 base short, with 7 bases between. This CDR3 spans 13 amino acids. From germline, CDR1 is KGHDR and CDR2 SFDVKD. The CDR3: CATNEENTGELFF. The CDR3 DNA reads TGTGCCACCAACGAAGAGAACACCGGGGAGCTGTTTTTT.

This clonotype was found a few times. V usage is TRBV29-1 and J usage is TRBJ1-2; D may be TRBD1 (5 bases). V lost 3 bases, J lost 8 bases, and 22 bases lay in between. The CDR3 has 15 amino acids. Germline lookup yields CDR1 SQVTM and CDR2 ANQGSEA. Here the CDR3 DNA reads TGCAGCGTTGAGTTTTTCAGGGAGTGGGAGGGCGGCTACACCTTC. Its protein product is CSVEFFREWEGGYTF.

The J gene is TRBJ2-3, the V gene TRBV5-1; possibly TRBD2 for D (6 bases). The V gene's germline CDR1 is SGHRS and CDR2 YFSETQ. The CDR3 totals 16 residues. V lost 7 bases and J 1 base, leaving 19 bases between the germline ends. The CDR3 DNA is TGCGCCAGCGAGCTTTGGGGGGATTACGGCACAGATACGCAGTATTTT. This gives the protein CASELWGDYGTDTQYF.

This clonotype was observed many times. One end of the junction fails to match germline, which may point to a read error. V usage is TRBV4-3 and J usage is TRBJ2-2; D not resolved. Germline V gene data show CDR1 as LGHNA and CDR2 as YSLEER. CDR3 length: 13 amino acids. CDR3 bases: TGTGCCAGCAGTCAAGACAACACCGGGGAGCTGTTTTTT. This sequence encodes CASSQDNTGELFF.

This clonotype was detected many times. Its ends do not fully match the called genes, so a read error is possible. J is TRBJ2-1 and V is TRBV7-7; no clear D gene. The V gene's germline CDR1 is SSHAT and CDR2 FNYEAQ (reference sequence). This CDR3 is built from 14 residues. Here the CDR3 reads CASSLGGGVNEQFF. The CDR3 DNA reads TGTGCTAGCAGCTTGGGCGGTGGCGTGAATGAGCAGTTCTTC.

The rearrangement uses TRBV20-1 and TRBJ2-1; 8 bases agree with TRBD2. The CDR3 spans 17 residues. J was trimmed by 0 bases and V by 6 bases; bases with no gene match: 13. Germline V gene sequence: CDR1 DFQATT, CDR2 SNEGSKA (reference sequence). The CDR3 DNA reads as TGCAGTGCCCAACTGTTGGGACTAGTGAGCTCCTACAATGAGCAGTTCTTC. Encoded protein: CSAQLLGLVSSYNEQFF.

This clonotype has a handful of counts. This chain uses TRBV7-2 with TRBJ2-1; 10 positions agree with TRBD2. This CDR3 region has 16 residues. V was pared by 5 bases and J by 6 bases, with 10 bases of the junction left unmatched. The germline V gene encodes CDR1 SGHTA and CDR2 FQGNSA. CDR3: CASSTTGTSATNEQFF. CDR3 nucleotides: TGTGCCAGCAGCACCACCGGGACTAGCGCTACCAATGAGCAGTTCTTC.

This chain joins TRBV20-1 and TRBJ2-3, with a tentative D call TRBD2 (6 bases). The CDR3 has 15 amino acids. The germline gives CDR1 DFQATT, CDR2 SNEGSKA (reference sequence). The V gene lost 0 bases and the J gene lost 4 bases, with 14 bases spanning the gap. In DNA, the CDR3 is TGCAGTGCTAGAGATCTTCGGGAGCGTTCAGATACGCAGTATTTT. Translating it yields CSARDLRERSDTQYF.

The chain is built from TRBV29-1 and TRBJ2-4, with 8 bases lining up with TRBD1. The J segment lost 6 bases and the V segment lost 4 bases, leaving 8 bases of the junction unmatched. Looked up from germline, CDR1 is SQVTM and CDR2 is ANQGSEA. This CDR3 is built from 14 residues. The CDR3 bases are TGCAGCGTTGGACAGGGGAACGGGGGAAACATTCAGTACTTC. This sequence encodes CSVGQGNGGNIQYF.

V and J are TRBV14 and TRBJ2-3, with D maybe TRBD2 (5 bases). Trimming cost V 0 bases and J 6 bases, with 10 bases left between them. Germline CDR1 reads SGHDN; CDR2 reads FVKESK. This CDR3 is built from 14 residues. The CDR3: CASSQESAGDTQYF. CDR3 nucleotides: TGTGCCAGCAGCCAAGAGAGTGCGGGCGATACGCAGTATTTT.

The rearrangement uses TRBV28 and TRBJ2-5; 14 bases are shared with TRBD2. This CDR3 has 17 residues. V shed 5 bases, J shed 5 bases, and the junction held 10 bases outside the gene matches. Germline CDR1 is MDHEN and CDR2 is SYDVKM. CDR3 protein: CASSLRTSGRSGETQYF. The CDR3 region has the DNA TGTGCCAGCAGTCTTAGGACTAGCGGGAGGAGCGGGGAGACCCAGTACTTC.